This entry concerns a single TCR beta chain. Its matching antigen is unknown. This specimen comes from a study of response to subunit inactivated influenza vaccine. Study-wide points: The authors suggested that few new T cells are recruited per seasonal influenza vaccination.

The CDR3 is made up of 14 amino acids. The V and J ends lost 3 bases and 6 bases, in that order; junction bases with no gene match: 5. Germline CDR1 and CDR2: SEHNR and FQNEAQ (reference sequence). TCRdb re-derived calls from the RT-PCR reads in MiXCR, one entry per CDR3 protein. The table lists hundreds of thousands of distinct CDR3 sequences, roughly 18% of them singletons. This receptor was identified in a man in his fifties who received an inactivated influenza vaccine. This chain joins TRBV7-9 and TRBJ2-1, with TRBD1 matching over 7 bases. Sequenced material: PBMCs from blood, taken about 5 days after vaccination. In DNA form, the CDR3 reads TGTGCCAGCAGCTTGCCGGGACAGTTCAATGAGCAGTTCTTC. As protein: CASSLPGQFNEQFF.